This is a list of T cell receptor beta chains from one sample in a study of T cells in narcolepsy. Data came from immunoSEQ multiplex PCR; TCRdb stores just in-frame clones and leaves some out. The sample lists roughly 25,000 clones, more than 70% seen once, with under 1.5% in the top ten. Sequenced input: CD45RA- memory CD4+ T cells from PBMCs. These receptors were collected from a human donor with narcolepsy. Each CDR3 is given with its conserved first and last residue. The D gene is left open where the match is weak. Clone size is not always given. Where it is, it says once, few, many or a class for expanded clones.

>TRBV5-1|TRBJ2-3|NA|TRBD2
CASDLGGRVLSTDTQYF
TGCGCCAGCGACTTAGGCGGGAGAGTTCTAAGCACAGATACGCAGTATTTT
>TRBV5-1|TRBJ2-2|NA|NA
CASSLAPLRSPAGELFF
TGCGCCAGCAGCTTGGCACCACTAAGGTCCCCGGCCGGGGAGCTGTTTTTT
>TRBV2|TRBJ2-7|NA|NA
CASSGTAAYEQYF
TGTGCCAGCAGTGGTACAGCCGCCTACGAGCAGTACTTC
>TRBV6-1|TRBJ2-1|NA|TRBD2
CASSDVTSGRGRGEQFF
TGTGCCAGCAGTGACGTAACTAGCGGGAGAGGAAGGGGTGAGCAGTTCTTC
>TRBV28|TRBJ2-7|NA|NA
CASISAYEQYF
TGTGCCAGCATCTCAGCCTACGAGCAGTACTTC
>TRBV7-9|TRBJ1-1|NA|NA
CASSSLGGDTEAFF
TGTGCCAGCAGCTCCCTGGGGGGGGACACTGAAGCTTTCTTT
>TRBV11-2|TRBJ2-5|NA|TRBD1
CASSLERTGSQETQYF
TGTGCCAGCAGCTTAGAGAGGACAGGGTCGCAAGAGACCCAGTACTTC
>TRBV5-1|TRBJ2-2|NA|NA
CASSLLQGYSPGELFF
TGCGCCAGCAGCTTGTTACAGGGCTATTCACCCGGGGAGCTGTTTTTT
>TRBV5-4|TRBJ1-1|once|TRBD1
CASRSRDRGLGTEAFF
TGTGCCAGCAGGTCCCGGGACAGGGGGCTTGGCACTGAAGCTTTCTTT
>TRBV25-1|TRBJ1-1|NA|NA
CASSRVSTTEAFF
TGTGCCAGCTCCAGGGTATCGACGACTGAAGCTTTCTTT
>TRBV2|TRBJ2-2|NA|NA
CASSAITAAGELFF
TGTGCCAGCAGTGCCATAACTGCGGCCGGGGAGCTGTTTTTT
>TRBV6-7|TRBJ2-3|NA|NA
CASSPGESNTQYF
TGTGCCAGCAGTCCCGGGGAGAGTAATACGCAGTATTTT